The source of this TCR beta chain is a study of T cells after yellow fever vaccination. Findings and caveats of the study: Overall, a small share of clonotypes was seen in both CD4 and CD8 compartments.

Germline-derived CDR1 and CDR2 are SGHAT and FQNNGV. Trimming cost V 6 bases and J 0 bases; bases outside gene matches: 19. CDR3 length: 19 amino acids. As to this clonotype: Its antigen is not identified.

TCRdb re-called the 5' RACE reads through MiXCR, storing one row per CDR3 protein. This sample has 610,000 or so distinct CDR3 sequences, with 9% to 15% found just once. The origin of this receptor is a man aged 30 to 39 who received the YFV17D yellow fever vaccine. The sequenced sample was PBMCs, obtained on the day of the yellow fever booster vaccination. J is TRBJ1-1 and V is TRBV11-2; 7 positions match TRBD1. CDR3 in amino acids: CASSSPGQGGLDLNTEAFF. CDR3 DNA: TGTGCCAGCAGTTCTCCCGGACAAGGGGGCCTGGATCTGAACACTGAAGCTTTCTTT.